This TCR beta chain was captured by sequencing in a study of T cells in Graves' hyperthyroidism and ophthalmopathy. The source material, RNA transcripts, was used to amplify TCR beta CDR3 regions. The HTBI primer set drove a first-round RT-PCR of the TCR CDR3. TCRdb reanalysed the multiplex PCR reads using MiXCR and keeps one entry per CDR3 protein. This sample has some 400,000 distinct CDR3 sequences; approximately 15% occur once, and the top ten carry 11%. The study, taken as a whole, reports: Model predictions of ophthalmopathy came a median 6.5 months before onset.

V was clipped by 1 base and J by 2 bases, with 15 bases between them. The CDR3 spans 16 residues. Germline V gene lookup returns CDR1 SEHNR and CDR2 FQNEAQ (reference sequence). With respect to this clonotype: The target antigen is unknown.

The rearrangement links TRBV7-9 to TRBJ2-7, with D tentatively TRBD1 or TRBD2 (5 bases each). This TCR was sampled from a woman aged 60-75 years with Graves' hyperthyroidism. The sequencing sample was made of blood. CDR3 amino acids: CASSLGGLIGAYEQYF. CDR3 nucleotide sequence: TGTGCCAGCAGCTTAGGGGGGTTAATAGGGGCCTACGAGCAGTACTTC.